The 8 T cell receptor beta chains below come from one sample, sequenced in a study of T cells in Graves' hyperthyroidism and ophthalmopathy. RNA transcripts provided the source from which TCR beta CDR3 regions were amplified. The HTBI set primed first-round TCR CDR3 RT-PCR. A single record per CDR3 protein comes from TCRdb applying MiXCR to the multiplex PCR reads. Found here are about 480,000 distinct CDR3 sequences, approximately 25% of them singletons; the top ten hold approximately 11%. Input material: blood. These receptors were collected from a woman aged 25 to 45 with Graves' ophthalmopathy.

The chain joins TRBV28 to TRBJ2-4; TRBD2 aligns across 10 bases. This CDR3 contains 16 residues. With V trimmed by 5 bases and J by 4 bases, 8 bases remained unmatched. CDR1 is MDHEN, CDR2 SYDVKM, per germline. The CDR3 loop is CASSPRLAGVKNIQYF. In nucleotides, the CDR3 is TGTGCCAGCAGTCCAAGACTAGCGGGCGTTAAAAACATTCAGTACTTC. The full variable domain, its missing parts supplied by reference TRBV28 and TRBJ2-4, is DVKVTQSSRYLVKRTGEKVFLECVQDMDHENMFWYRQDPGLGLRLIYFSYDVKMKEKGDIPEGYSVSREKKERFSLILESASTNQTSMYLCASSPRLAGVKNIQYFGAGTRLSVL.

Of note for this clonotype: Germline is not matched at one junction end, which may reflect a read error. CDR3 loop: CVSSLALWGLDYGYTF. The CDR3 nucleotides are TGTGTCAGCAGTTTAGCGCTTTGGGGGCTGGACTATGGCTACACCTTC. This rearrangement joins TRBV12-3 or TRBV12-4 to TRBJ1-2, with D perhaps matching TRBD1 (6 bases). CDR3 size: 16 residues.

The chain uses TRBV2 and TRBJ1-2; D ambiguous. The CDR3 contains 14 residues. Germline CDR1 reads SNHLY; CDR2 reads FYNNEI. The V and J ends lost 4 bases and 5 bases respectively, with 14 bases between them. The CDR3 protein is CASSVERGPYGYTF. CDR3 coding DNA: TGTGCCAGCAGTGTCGAACGAGGACCATATGGCTACACCTTC.

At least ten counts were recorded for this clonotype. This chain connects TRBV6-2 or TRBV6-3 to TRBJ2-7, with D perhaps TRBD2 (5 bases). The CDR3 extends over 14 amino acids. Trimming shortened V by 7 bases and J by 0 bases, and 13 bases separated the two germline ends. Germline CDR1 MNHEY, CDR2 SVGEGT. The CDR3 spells CASKGLMSSYEQYF. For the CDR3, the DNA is TGTGCCAGCAAAGGACTGATGAGCTCCTACGAGCAGTACTTC.

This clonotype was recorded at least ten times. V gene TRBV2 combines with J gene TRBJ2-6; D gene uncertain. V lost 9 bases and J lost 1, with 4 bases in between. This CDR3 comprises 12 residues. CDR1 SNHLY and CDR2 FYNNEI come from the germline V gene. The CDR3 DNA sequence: TGTGCCAGACGATCTGGGGCCAACGTCCTGACTTTC. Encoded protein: CARRSGANVLTF.

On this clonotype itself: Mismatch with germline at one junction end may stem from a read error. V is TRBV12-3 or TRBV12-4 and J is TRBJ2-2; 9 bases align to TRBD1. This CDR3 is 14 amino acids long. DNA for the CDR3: TGTGCCAGCAGGGGACAGGGTGACACCGGGGAGCTGGTTTTT. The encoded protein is CASRGQGDTGELVF.

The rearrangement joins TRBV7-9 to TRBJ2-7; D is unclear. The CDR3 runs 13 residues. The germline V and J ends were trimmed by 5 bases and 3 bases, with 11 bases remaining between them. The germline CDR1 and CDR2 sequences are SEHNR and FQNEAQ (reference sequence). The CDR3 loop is CASSQRTDYEQYF. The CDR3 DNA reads TGTGCCAGCAGCCAAAGGACGGACTACGAGCAGTACTTC.

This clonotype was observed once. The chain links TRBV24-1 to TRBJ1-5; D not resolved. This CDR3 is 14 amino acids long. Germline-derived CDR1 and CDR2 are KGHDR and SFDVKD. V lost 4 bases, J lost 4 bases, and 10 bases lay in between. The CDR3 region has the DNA TGTGCCACCAGTGACCACGAGGGAAATCAGCCCCAGCATTTT. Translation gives CATSDHEGNQPQHF.